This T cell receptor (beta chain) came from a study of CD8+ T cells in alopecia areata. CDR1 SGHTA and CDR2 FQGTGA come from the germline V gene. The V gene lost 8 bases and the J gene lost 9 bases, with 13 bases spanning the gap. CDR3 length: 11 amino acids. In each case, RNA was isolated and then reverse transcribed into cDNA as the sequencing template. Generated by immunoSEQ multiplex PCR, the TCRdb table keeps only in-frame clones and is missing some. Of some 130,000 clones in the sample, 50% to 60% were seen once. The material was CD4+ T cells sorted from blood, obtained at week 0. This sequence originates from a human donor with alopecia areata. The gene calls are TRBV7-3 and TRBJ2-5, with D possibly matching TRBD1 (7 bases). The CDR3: CASGQEGAQYF. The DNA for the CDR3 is TGTGCCAGCGGACAGGAGGGAGCCCAGTACTTC.